Each of the 27 T cell receptor beta chains below was sequenced from the same sample in a study of T cells in Graves' hyperthyroidism and ophthalmopathy (dated by TCRdb to about 2019). Library preparation used multiplex PCR. The sequencer listed for this sample is Illumina HiSeq 2000. The TCR beta CDR3 regions were amplified from RNA transcripts. The TCR CDR3 was subjected to a first round of RT-PCR using the HTBI primer set and the Qiagen OneStep RT-PCR kit. The public reads were reanalyzed by TCRdb: fastp trimming at Q25, MiXCR alignment, in-frame beta chains only. When rows share a CDR3 protein, they turn into one entry using the most common DNA and genes. In this sample the table shows 300,000 to 500,000 distinct CDR3 sequences, more than 12% of which occur a single time. The ten largest clones add up to 28% of the sample. Sequencing input: blood. The receptor set was obtained from a man aged 50-60 years with Graves' ophthalmopathy.

This clonotype was seen many times. The chain is built from TRBV18 and TRBJ2-3; D is unresolved. The CDR3 is 12 amino acids. CDR1 and CDR2 from the germline V gene are KGHSH and LQKENI. Trimming left V 3 bases short and J 4 bases short, with 5 bases between. The CDR3 spells CASSPLADTQYF. The CDR3 nucleotides are TGTGCCAGCTCACCCCTCGCAGATACGCAGTATTTT. The full variable domain, its missing parts supplied by reference TRBV18 and TRBJ2-3, is NAGVMQNPRHLVRRRGQEARLRCSPMKGHSHVYWYRQLPEEGLKFMVYLQKENIIDESGMPKERFSAEFPKEGPSILRIQQVVRGDSAAYFCASSPLADTQYFGPGTRLTVL.

The DNA for the CDR3 is TGTGCCAGCAGCTTAGCACAGGAGAACACTGAAGCTTTCTTT. Translating gives CASSLAQENTEAFF. The chain employs TRBV7-2 and TRBJ1-1, with TRBD1 as a possible D gene (5 bases). This CDR3 region has 14 residues. CDR1 is SGHTA, CDR2 FQGNSA, per germline. V was clipped by 0 bases and J by 1 base, with 6 bases between them.

There are many counts of this clonotype. V gene TRBV2 combines with J gene TRBJ1-2, with D perhaps TRBD1 (5 bases). CDR3 size: 14 residues. The germline CDR1 and CDR2 sequences are SNHLY and FYNNEI. Between the trimmed V and J ends, which lost 2 bases and 0 bases, there was a span of 7 bases. CDR3 coding DNA: TGTGCCAGCAGTGAAACGACAGCTAACTATGGCTACACCTTC. It translates to CASSETTANYGYTF.

This clonotype has a count of ten or more. This sequence joins TRBV28 and TRBJ2-7, with a tentative D call TRBD1 (5 bases). Looked up from germline, CDR1 is MDHEN and CDR2 is SYDVKM. CDR3 size: 11 residues. Trimming pared 2 bases from V and 9 bases from J, leaving 8 bases between. The CDR3 loop reads CASSLQGGQYF. CDR3 in DNA: TGTGCCAGCAGTTTACAGGGCGGGCAGTACTTC.

The table lists this clonotype with many counts. The chain links TRBV20-1 to TRBJ2-1; D is perhaps TRBD2 (6 bases). The CDR3 runs to 13 residues. Germline V gives CDR1 DFQATT, CDR2 SNEGSKA (reference sequence). V was clipped by 2 bases and J by 8 bases, with 13 bases between them. Here the CDR3 reads CSARIGASDEQFF. CDR3 nucleotides: TGCAGTGCTAGAATCGGGGCTAGCGATGAGCAGTTCTTC.

The chain couples TRBV7-2 to TRBJ2-4, with TRBD1 matching over 8 bases. The CDR3 has 16 amino acids. From germline, CDR1 is SGHTA and CDR2 FQGNSA. The ends lost 3 bases at V and 1 base at J; junction bases unmatched: 5. Written as DNA, the CDR3 is TGTGCCAGCAGCTTGGACAGGGTGAAGGCCAAAAACATTCAGTACTTC. As protein: CASSLDRVKAKNIQYF.

Points on this clonotype: A clone one base away is much larger, so this may be a read error. The chain carries TRBV6-1 and TRBJ1-5, with D uncertain. The V gene lost 11 bases and the J gene lost 0 bases, with 20 bases spanning the gap. From germline, CDR1 is MNHNS and CDR2 SASEGT. This CDR3 is built from 16 residues. This CDR3 is CAGTLNTGYSNQPQHF. The CDR3, as DNA: TGTGCCGGCACCCTGAATACTGGTTATAGCAATCAGCCCCAGCATTTT.

This clonotype was counted many times. The chain has TRBV20-1 and TRBJ2-3; D gene ambiguous. The CDR3 consists of 11 residues. The V end was cut by 2 bases, the J end by 6 bases, with 6 bases between. Germline CDR1 reads DFQATT; CDR2 reads SNEGSKA (reference sequence). The CDR3 protein is CSARILDTQYF. In nucleotides, the CDR3 is TGCAGTGCTAGAATTCTGGATACGCAGTATTTT.

Ten or more counts support this clonotype. The rearrangement uses TRBV3-1 and TRBJ2-4; D is ambiguous. V shed 2 bases and J shed 9 bases, with 5 bases lying between them. Germline V gene sequence: CDR1 LGHDT, CDR2 YNNKEL (reference sequence). The CDR3 has 11 amino acids. The chain's CDR3 is CASSQTGIQYF. The CDR3 DNA sequence: TGTGCCAGCAGCCAAACGGGCATTCAGTACTTC.

There are a few counts of this clonotype. This chain connects TRBV20-1 to TRBJ2-2; D might be TRBD2 (5 bases). The germline gives CDR1 DFQATT, CDR2 SNEGSKA (reference sequence). This CDR3 has 14 amino acids. Trimming shortened V by 4 bases and J by 1 base, and 10 bases separated the two germline ends. CDR3 amino acids: CSAKGSGNTGELFF. CDR3 bases: TGCAGTGCTAAGGGAAGCGGGAACACCGGGGAGCTGTTTTTT.

At least ten counts were recorded for this clonotype. The J gene is TRBJ2-5, the V gene TRBV6-2 or TRBV6-3; D uncertain. The CDR3 loop spans 15 amino acids. Trimming shortened V by 2 bases and J by 5 bases, and 15 bases separated the two germline ends. Germline-derived CDR1 and CDR2 are MNHEY and SVGEGT. CDR3 region: CASSYTRTMAETQYF. The DNA of the CDR3 is TGTGCCAGCAGTTACACCCGGACCATGGCGGAGACCCAGTACTTC.

The rearrangement uses TRBV19 and TRBJ2-7, with TRBD1 identical over 9 bases. Germline V lookup: CDR1 LNHDA, CDR2 SQIVND (reference sequence). The ends lost 7 bases at V and 2 bases at J; junction bases unmatched: 6. This CDR3 contains 14 residues. CDR3 amino acids: CASTPGQGPYEQYF. DNA for the CDR3: TGTGCCAGTACCCCGGGACAGGGTCCCTACGAGCAGTACTTC.

This clonotype occurred many times. The chain joins TRBV15 to TRBJ2-1, with 8 bases lining up with TRBD2. CDR3 length: 15 residues. Germline V lookup: CDR1 LNHNV, CDR2 YYDKDF (reference sequence). The trim removed 1 base at V and 3 bases at J, leaving 2 bases unmatched. In nucleotides, the CDR3 is TGTGCCACCAGCAGAGGCAGCGGGAGCTACAATGAGCAGTTCTTC. Its protein is CATSRGSGSYNEQFF.

This clonotype was counted many times. The CDR3 sequence is CASSLRRYNEQFF. CDR3 in DNA: TGTGCCAGCAGCTTAAGAAGGTACAATGAGCAGTTCTTC. The V and J genes are TRBV7-2 and TRBJ2-1, with D unresolved. V shed 2 bases and J shed 4 bases, with 6 bases lying between them. The CDR3 sequence is 13 residues long. CDR1 and CDR2 from the germline V gene are SGHTA and FQGNSA.

The chain uses TRBV10-3 and TRBJ2-1, with D unresolved. Trimming removed 4 bases from V and 7 bases from J, with 14 bases in between. Germline V gene data show CDR1 as ENHRY and CDR2 as SYGVKD. CDR3 length: 14 amino acids. The CDR3 DNA is TGTGCCATCAGTGCAGGCTCGATGGCTAATGAGCAGTTCTTC. This sequence encodes CAISAGSMANEQFF.

In this sample, this clonotype turned up many times. This chain joins TRBV6-1 and TRBJ2-6, with D unclear. The V end lost 5 bases, the J end lost 1 base, and 9 bases lay between the germline ends. The CDR3 has 15 amino acids. Germline values: CDR1 MNHNS, CDR2 SASEGT. The CDR3 DNA sequence: TGTGCCAGCAGTTTCCTGGAGTCTGGGGCCAACGTCCTGACTTTC. This codes for CASSFLESGANVLTF.

The rearrangement joins TRBV4-2 to TRBJ2-7; weak D call: TRBD2 (7 bases). Looked up from germline, CDR1 is LGHNA and CDR2 is YNFKEQ. The CDR3 runs to 16 residues. The V end was cut by 4 bases, the J end by 6 bases, with 22 bases between. CDR3 in amino acids: CASSPGGGGGLSEQYF. Here the CDR3 DNA reads TGTGCCAGCAGCCCGGGCGGGGGCGGGGGCCTCTCCGAGCAGTACTTC.

The chain combines TRBV25-1 with TRBJ2-7; no clear D gene. The germline V gene encodes CDR1 MGHDK and CDR2 SYGVNS. Between the trimmed V and J ends, which lost 5 bases and 2 bases, there was a span of 13 bases. The CDR3 sequence is 14 residues long. CDR3 loop: CASSLDGRPYEQYF. CDR3 DNA: TGTGCCAGCAGTTTGGACGGCCGACCCTACGAGCAGTACTTC.

As to this clonotype: Germline is not matched at one junction end, which may reflect a read error. The chain uses TRBV12-3 or TRBV12-4 and TRBJ2-2; D might be TRBD2 (6 bases). CDR3 length: 16 amino acids. The CDR3 spells CASSLARGENTGELFF. CDR3 coding DNA: TGTGCCAGCAGTCTAGCGAGAGGGGAGAACACCGGGGAGCTGTTTTTT.

The chain carries TRBV15 and TRBJ2-2; 9 nucleotides agree with TRBD2. CDR3 length: 16 amino acids. The germline CDR1 and CDR2 sequences are LNHNV and YYDKDF (reference sequence). The trim removed 3 bases at V and 2 bases at J, leaving 4 bases unmatched. CDR3 in amino acids: CATSSQREANTGELFF. In DNA form, the CDR3 reads TGTGCCACCAGCAGCCAGCGGGAGGCCAACACCGGGGAGCTGTTTTTT. Full variable domain (rest looked up from reference TRBV15 and TRBJ2-2): DAMVIQNPRYQVTQFGKPVTLSCSQTLNHNVMYWYQQKSSQAPKLLFHYYDKDFNNEADTPDNFQSRRPNTSFCFLDIRSPGLGDTAMYLCATSSQREANTGELFFGEGSRLTVL.

This chain joins TRBV5-6 and TRBJ2-7; 10 nucleotides agree with TRBD2. This CDR3 is built from 13 residues. The V gene's germline CDR1 is SGHDT and CDR2 YYEEEE. J was trimmed by 6 bases and V by 2 bases; bases with no gene match: 2. This CDR3 reads CASSLLAGCEQYF. Written as DNA, the CDR3 is TGTGCCAGCAGCTTACTAGCGGGATGCGAGCAGTACTTC.

To note about this clonotype: Possible read error: a much larger clone is one base away. The chain links TRBV27 to TRBJ1-1; D is possibly TRBD1 (5 bases). Trimming shortened V by 2 bases and J by 1 base, and 20 bases separated the two germline ends. The CDR3 spans 18 residues. Germline V lookup: CDR1 MNHEY, CDR2 SMNVEV (reference sequence). CDR3 coding DNA: TGTGCCAGCAGTTTAGACCCCCAGGGCACCTTCCAGAACACTGAAGCTTTCTTT. Its translation: CASSLDPQGTFQNTEAFF.

This clonotype was counted many times. The V call is TRBV11-2, the J call TRBJ2-3, with 12 bases aligning to TRBD2. Germline V CDR1 and CDR2: SGHAT, FQNNGV. V shed 5 bases, J shed 5 bases, and the junction held 8 bases outside the gene matches. This CDR3 region has 16 residues. In nucleotides, the CDR3 is TGTGCCAGCAGCCCTCCTAGCGGGAGGGCCTTAGATACGCAGTATTTT. The encoded protein is CASSPPSGRALDTQYF. Combining the CDR3 with reference TRBV11-2 and TRBJ2-3 gives the whole variable domain EAGVAQSPRYKIIEKRQSVAFWCNPISGHATLYWYQQILGQGPKLLIQFQNNGVVDDSQLPKDRFSAERLKGVDSTLKIQPAKLEDSAVYLCASSPPSGRALDTQYFGPGTRLTVL.

This clonotype occurred many times. V usage is TRBV2 and J usage is TRBJ2-7; D gene unclear. Trimming pared 5 bases from V and 0 bases from J, leaving 11 bases between. The CDR3 sequence is 14 residues long. CDR1 is SNHLY and CDR2 is FYNNEI in the germline V gene. The CDR3 spells CASSRRRTSYEQYF. The CDR3 bases are TGTGCCAGCAGTAGAAGGCGGACCTCCTACGAGCAGTACTTC. Complete variable domain (other parts from reference TRBV2 and TRBJ2-7): EPEVTQTPSHQVTQMGQEVILRCVPISNHLYFYWYRQILGQKVEFLVSFYNNEISEKSEIFDDQFSVERPDGSNFTLKIRSTKLEDSAMYFCASSRRRTSYEQYFGPGTRLTVT.

This clonotype occurred a few times. This may come from a read error, since a much larger clone is one base off. J is TRBJ1-2 and V is TRBV2; a weak D match, TRBD1 (6 bases). CDR3 length: 13 residues. Germline assignment: CDR1 SNHLY and CDR2 FYNNEI. CDR3 in amino acids: CVSSGGATGYYTF. The CDR3 nucleotides are TGTGTCAGCAGTGGAGGAGCCACAGGGTACTACACCTTC.

The J gene is TRBJ1-5, the V gene TRBV6-1; D gene uncertain. Trimming took off 5 bases at V and 6 bases at J, with 20 bases between the two ends. Germline assignment: CDR1 MNHNS and CDR2 SASEGT. This CDR3 contains 16 residues. CDR3 sequence reads: CASSFGRASGGQPQHF. Here the CDR3 DNA reads TGTGCCAGCAGTTTTGGTCGTGCCTCAGGTGGTCAGCCCCAGCATTTT.

This clonotype was recorded at least ten times. The rearrangement uses TRBV2 and TRBJ2-7; 8 nucleotides align to TRBD2. Trimming cost V 7 bases and J 2 bases; bases outside gene matches: 4. Germline V gene data show CDR1 as SNHLY and CDR2 as FYNNEI. The CDR3 is 13 residues long. The chain's CDR3 is CASKERETYEQYF. The CDR3 DNA reads TGTGCCAGCAAGGAGCGGGAGACCTACGAGCAGTACTTC.